At least ten counts were recorded for the clone carrying this TCR beta chain. Its antigen is not identified. This sample was taken from a study of CD8 T cells in ankylosing spondylitis. Points from the study as a whole: There was reportedly significant enrichment of clones that were disease-linked in matched ankylosing spondylitis synovial fluid. Typical of ankylosing spondylitis blood, it appeared, was a TCR beta motif of fewer than ten highly homologous variants.

TCR beta libraries were made by quantitative 5'-RACE with molecular barcodes. TCRdb ran MiXCR on the 5' RACE reads and lists one entry per CDR3 protein. Among around 23,000 distinct CDR3 sequences listed, 17% were seen once. V was trimmed by 4 bases and J by 2 bases, leaving 14 bases between them. The V gene's germline CDR1 is MDHEN and CDR2 SYDVKM. CDR3 length: 15 amino acids. The TCR sequence derives from a male donor with ankylosing spondylitis or in good health (not recorded which). The sample comprised blood. The gene calls are TRBV28 and TRBJ2-5; D tentatively reads TRBD1 or TRBD2 (5 bases each). The CDR3 bases are TGTGCCAGCAGTTCCGTGAGGGGTGGGCAAGAGACCCAGTACTTC. It translates to CASSSVRGGQETQYF.